This passage covers 15 T cell receptor beta chains from one sample sequenced in a study of blood T cell repertoires in COVID-19 (dated by TCRdb to 2018 to 2020). The library was prepared using the immunoSEQ multiplex PCR assay. TCRdb retrieved this table from immuneACCESS and kept in-frame rearrangements only. Not all clones are present; in checked studies, unresolved V genes account for under half, and no reason is known for the remainder. Within this sample are roughly 250,000 clones, with about 85% of them counted one time only. In total, the top ten clones hold 0.87% of the sample. The material sequenced was peripheral blood. These receptor sequences come from a human donor with COVID-19, enrolled during active disease. The donor label of this sample is uncertain.

The chain has TRBV6-1 and TRBJ1-2; 9 bases align to TRBD1. Looked up from germline, CDR1 is MNHNS and CDR2 is SASEGT. The V and J ends lost 2 bases and 3 bases, in that order; junction bases with no gene match: 7. There are 16 residues in the CDR3. CDR3 bases: TGTGCCAGCAGTGAAAGGCGGGACAGGGTTGACTATGGCTACACCTTC. Protein sequence: CASSERRDRVDYGYTF.

This clone was seen once. The chain employs TRBV29-1 and TRBJ1-5, with 7 bases fitting TRBD1. The CDR3 has 13 residues. The V gene's germline CDR1 is SQVTM and CDR2 ANQGSEA. V shed 4 bases and J 4 bases; nucleotides not matched to a gene: 4. In DNA, the CDR3 is TGCAGCGTTGGGACAGGAGATAATCAGCCCCAGCATTTT. Translating gives CSVGTGDNQPQHF.

The gene calls are TRBV7-9 and TRBJ1-5; D is undetermined. Germline assignment: CDR1 SEHNR and CDR2 FQNEAQ (reference sequence). Trimming stripped 5 bases from V and 1 base from J, with 18 bases between. The CDR3 has 17 residues. CDR3 protein: CASSPSPGGLSNQPQHF. CDR3 DNA sequence: TGTGCCAGCAGCCCCTCCCCCGGCGGTCTGAGCAATCAGCCCCAGCATTTT.

J is TRBJ1-2 and V is TRBV7-2; 7 nucleotides match TRBD1. V trimming: 8 bases; J trimming: 5 bases; junction bases outside the gene matches: 11. CDR3 length equals 14 residues. Germline CDR1 is SGHTA and CDR2 is FQGNSA. CDR3 in amino acids: CASRQGGADYGYTF. Written as DNA, the CDR3 is TGTGCCAGCCGACAAGGGGGCGCGGATTATGGCTACACCTTC.

The rearrangement uses TRBV30 and TRBJ2-1; D might be TRBD2 (5 bases). The CDR3 sequence is 19 residues long. CDR1 GTSNPN and CDR2 SVGIG come from the germline V gene (reference sequence). The V end was cut by 2 bases, the J end by 0 bases, with 23 bases between. CDR3 sequence reads: CAWSSKRLLTTGSYNEQFF. The DNA of the CDR3 is TGTGCCTGGAGTTCTAAGCGGTTACTGACAACGGGCTCCTACAATGAGCAGTTCTTC.

V is TRBV23-1 and J is TRBJ1-2; 7 bases are shared with TRBD1. TRBV23-1 is designated an ORF whose function remains uncertain. This CDR3 region has 15 residues. V gave up 4 bases and J gave up 6 bases; unmatched junction bases: 11. The DNA for the CDR3 is TGCGCCAGCAGTCCCCCGGGGAAGGGGGCCAATGGCTACACCTTC. Its translation: CASSPPGKGANGYTF.

V gene TRBV27 combines with J gene TRBJ2-1; TRBD2 matches 8 bases. The germline CDR1 and CDR2 sequences are MNHEY and SMNVEV (reference sequence). V lost 3 bases to trimming and J lost 8 bases; unmatched junction nucleotides: 12. The CDR3 is 16 amino acids. This CDR3 reads CASSFGGGPGGDEQFF. DNA of the CDR3: TGTGCCAGCAGTTTTGGCGGGGGGCCCGGGGGCGATGAGCAGTTCTTC.

The chain carries TRBV6-5 and TRBJ1-2; no clear D gene. This CDR3 comprises 14 residues. Deletions cut 10 bases from V and 0 bases from J, with 15 bases between. Germline V gives CDR1 MNHEY, CDR2 SVGAGI. CDR3 residues: CATSTGRANYGYTF. The CDR3 DNA follows: TGTGCCACCAGCACGGGAAGAGCTAACTATGGCTACACCTTC.

The rearrangement uses TRBV19 and TRBJ1-6; D not resolved. The V end was cut by 1 base, the J end by 9 bases, with 10 bases between. The germline CDR1 and CDR2 sequences are LNHDA and SQIVND (reference sequence). There are 14 residues in the CDR3. DNA of the CDR3: TGTGCCAGTAGTATAGGGTTCCGGGTTTCACCCCTCCACTTT. Protein product: CASSIGFRVSPLHF.

The chain uses TRBV5-6 and TRBJ2-1; 9 bases are shared with TRBD2. V trimming: 0 bases; J trimming: 7 bases; junction bases outside the gene matches: 5. Looked up from germline, CDR1 is SGHDT and CDR2 is YYEEEE. The CDR3 totals 15 residues. CDR3 protein: CASSLEAGGNNEQFF. The CDR3 coding sequence is TGTGCCAGCAGCTTGGAAGCGGGAGGAAATAATGAGCAGTTCTTC.

The chain has TRBV12-3 or TRBV12-4 and TRBJ2-1; TRBD1 might be the D (6 bases). V was cut by 4 bases and J by 14 bases, with 15 bases left in between. This CDR3 contains 12 residues. In nucleotides, the CDR3 is TGTGCCAGCAGTTACGCGACAGGCCGGGAGTTCTTC. Amino acid sequence: CASSYATGREFF.

This clone was recorded once. As DNA, the CDR3 is TGCGCCAGCAGAGACGGACTAGCGGGAGACGCCGGGACCCAGTACTTC. Amino acids: CASRDGLAGDAGTQYF. The chain uses TRBV10-1 and TRBJ2-5, with TRBD2 matching over 13 bases. Germline V CDR1 and CDR2: WNHNN, SYGVQD (reference sequence). The CDR3 contains 16 residues. V lost 6 bases and J lost 7; bases outside the gene matches: 11.

The chain is built from TRBV6-5 and TRBJ2-5, with 8 nucleotides matching TRBD2. The V segment lost 7 bases and the J segment 5 bases; nucleotides outside the gene matches: 12. Per the germline V gene, CDR1 is MNHEY and CDR2 is SVGAGI. CDR3 size: 15 residues. The DNA for the CDR3 is TGTGCCAGCACCTCTGAGCGGGAGTGGGGTGAGACCCAGTACTTC. This encodes CASTSEREWGETQYF.

J is TRBJ2-3 and V is TRBV7-2; D is undetermined. The CDR3 length is 14 residues. Germline V gene lookup returns CDR1 SGHTA and CDR2 FQGNSA. Trimming removed 2 bases from V and 2 bases from J, with 8 bases in between. The CDR3 region has the DNA TGTGCCAGCAGCTTAATCCTAAACACAGATACGCAGTATTTT. Protein: CASSLILNTDTQYF.

The rearrangement joins TRBV19 to TRBJ1-4; no clear D. The V end was cut by 8 bases, the J end by 5 bases, with 12 bases between. The CDR3 spans 13 residues. Germline values: CDR1 LNHDA, CDR2 SQIVND (reference sequence). The CDR3 DNA is TGTGCCAGTTCAGCGGACCTGAATGAAAAACTGTTTTTT. Translation gives CASSADLNEKLFF.